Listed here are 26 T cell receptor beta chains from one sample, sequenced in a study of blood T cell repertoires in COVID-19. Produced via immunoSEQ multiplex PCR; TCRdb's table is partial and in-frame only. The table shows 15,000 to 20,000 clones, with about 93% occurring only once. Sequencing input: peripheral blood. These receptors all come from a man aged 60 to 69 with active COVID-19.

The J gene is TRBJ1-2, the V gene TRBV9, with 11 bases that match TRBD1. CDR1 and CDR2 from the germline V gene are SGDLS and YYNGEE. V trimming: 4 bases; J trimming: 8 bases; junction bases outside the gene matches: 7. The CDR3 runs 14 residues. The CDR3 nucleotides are TGTGCCAGCAGCCCCGGGACAGGGGGAAGAGGCTACACCTTC. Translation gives CASSPGTGGRGYTF.

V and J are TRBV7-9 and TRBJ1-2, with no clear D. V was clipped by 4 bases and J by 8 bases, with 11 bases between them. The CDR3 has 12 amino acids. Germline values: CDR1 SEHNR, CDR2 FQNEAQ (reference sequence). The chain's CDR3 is CASSSPSGGYTF. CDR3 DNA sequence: TGTGCCAGCAGCTCCCCTTCGGGGGGCTACACCTTC.

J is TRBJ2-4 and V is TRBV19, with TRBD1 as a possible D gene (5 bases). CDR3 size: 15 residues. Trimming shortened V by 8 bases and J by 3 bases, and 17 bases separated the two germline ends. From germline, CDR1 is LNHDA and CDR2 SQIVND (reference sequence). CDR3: CASVPGPRDKNIQYF. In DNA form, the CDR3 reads TGTGCCAGTGTGCCTGGGCCCAGGGACAAAAACATTCAGTACTTC.

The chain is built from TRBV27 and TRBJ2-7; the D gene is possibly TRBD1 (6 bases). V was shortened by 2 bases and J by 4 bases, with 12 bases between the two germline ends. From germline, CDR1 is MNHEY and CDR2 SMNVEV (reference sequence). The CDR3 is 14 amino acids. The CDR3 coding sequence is TGTGCCAGCAGTTTAGCCGGACAGATATACGAGCAGTACTTC. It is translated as CASSLAGQIYEQYF.

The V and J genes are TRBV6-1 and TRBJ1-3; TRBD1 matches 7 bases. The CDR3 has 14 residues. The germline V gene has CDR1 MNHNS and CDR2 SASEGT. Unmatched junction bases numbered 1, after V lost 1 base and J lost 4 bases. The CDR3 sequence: CASSEEGAGNTIYF. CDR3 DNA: TGTGCCAGCAGTGAAGAGGGGGCCGGAAACACCATATATTTT.

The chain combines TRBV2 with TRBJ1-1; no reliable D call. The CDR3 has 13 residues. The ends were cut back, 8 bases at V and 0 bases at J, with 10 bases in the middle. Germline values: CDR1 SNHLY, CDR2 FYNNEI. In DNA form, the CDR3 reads TGTGCCAGCCTGTTAGACATGAACACTGAAGCTTTCTTT. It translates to CASLLDMNTEAFF.

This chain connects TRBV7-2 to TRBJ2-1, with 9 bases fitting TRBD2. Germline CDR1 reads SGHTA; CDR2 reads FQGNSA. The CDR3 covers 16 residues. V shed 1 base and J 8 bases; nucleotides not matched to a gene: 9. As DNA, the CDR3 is TGTGCCAGCAGCTTAGATGGCGGGGGGGCCTCCGATGAGCAGTTCTTC. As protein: CASSLDGGGASDEQFF.

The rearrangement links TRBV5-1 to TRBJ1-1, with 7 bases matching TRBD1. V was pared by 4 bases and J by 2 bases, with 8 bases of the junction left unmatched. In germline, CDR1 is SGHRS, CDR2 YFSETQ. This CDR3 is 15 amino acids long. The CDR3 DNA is TGCGCCAGCAGCCCAACAGGGGTGGGAAACACTGAAGCTTTCTTT. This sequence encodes CASSPTGVGNTEAFF. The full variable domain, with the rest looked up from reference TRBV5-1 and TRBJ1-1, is KAGVTQTPRYLIKTRGQQVTLSCSPISGHRSVSWYQQTPGQGLQFLFEYFSETQRNKGNFPGRFSGRQFSNSRSEMNVSTLELGDSALYLCASSPTGVGNTEAFFGQGTRLTVV.

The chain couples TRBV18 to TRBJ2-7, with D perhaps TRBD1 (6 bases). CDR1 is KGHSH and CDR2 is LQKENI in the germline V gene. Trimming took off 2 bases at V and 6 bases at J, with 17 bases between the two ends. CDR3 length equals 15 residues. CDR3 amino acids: CASSPIQGSGSEQYV. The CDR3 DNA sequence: TGTGCCAGCTCACCAATACAGGGTAGTGGGAGCGAGCAGTACGTC.

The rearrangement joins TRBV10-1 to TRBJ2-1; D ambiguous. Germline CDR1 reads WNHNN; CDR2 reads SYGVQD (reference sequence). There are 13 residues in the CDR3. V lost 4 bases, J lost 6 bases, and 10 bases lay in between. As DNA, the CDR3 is TGCGCCAGCAGTGGGCCCCTCACCAATGAGCAGTTCTTC. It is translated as CASSGPLTNEQFF.

The CDR3 nucleotides are TGTGCCAGCAGTCTGGGCCTTGGGAACACTGAAGCTTTCTTT. It translates to CASSLGLGNTEAFF. This chain joins TRBV2 and TRBJ1-1; D is unresolved. The CDR3 length is 14 residues. V was shortened by 5 bases and J by 1 base, with 11 bases between the two germline ends. The V gene's germline CDR1 is SNHLY and CDR2 FYNNEI. The entire variable domain, with the rest obtained from reference TRBV2 and TRBJ1-1, is as follows: EPEVTQTPSHQVTQMGQEVILRCVPISNHLYFYWYRQILGQKVEFLVSFYNNEISEKSEIFDDQFSVERPDGSNFTLKIRSTKLEDSAMYFCASSLGLGNTEAFFGQGTRLTVV.

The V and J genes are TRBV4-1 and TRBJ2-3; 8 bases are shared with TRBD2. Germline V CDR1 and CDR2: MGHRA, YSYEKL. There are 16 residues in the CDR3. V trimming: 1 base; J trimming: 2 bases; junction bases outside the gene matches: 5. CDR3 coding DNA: TGCGCCAGCAGCCAAGGCCCGGGGGGGTACACAGATACGCAGTATTTT. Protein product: CASSQGPGGYTDTQYF.

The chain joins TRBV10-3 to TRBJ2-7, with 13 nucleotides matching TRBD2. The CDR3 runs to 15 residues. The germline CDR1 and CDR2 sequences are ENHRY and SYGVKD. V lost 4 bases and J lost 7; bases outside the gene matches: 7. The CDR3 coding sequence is TGTGCCATCAGTGGGACTAGCGGGGGCCTGGGGGAGCAGTACTTC. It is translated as CAISGTSGGLGEQYF.

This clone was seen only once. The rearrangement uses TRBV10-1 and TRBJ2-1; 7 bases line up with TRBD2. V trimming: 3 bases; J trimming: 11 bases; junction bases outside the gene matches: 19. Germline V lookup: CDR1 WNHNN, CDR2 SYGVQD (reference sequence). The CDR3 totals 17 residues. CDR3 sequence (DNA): TGCGCCAGCAGTGAAGATTTGGAGGGCGGGGGAGGAAAGAAGCAGTTCTTC. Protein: CASSEDLEGGGGKKQFF.

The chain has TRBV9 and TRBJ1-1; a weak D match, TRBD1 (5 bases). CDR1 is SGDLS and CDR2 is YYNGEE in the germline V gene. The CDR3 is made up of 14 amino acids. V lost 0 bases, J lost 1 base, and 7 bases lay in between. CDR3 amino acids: CASSVVQGNTEAFF. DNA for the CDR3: TGTGCCAGCAGCGTAGTGCAGGGGAACACTGAAGCTTTCTTT.

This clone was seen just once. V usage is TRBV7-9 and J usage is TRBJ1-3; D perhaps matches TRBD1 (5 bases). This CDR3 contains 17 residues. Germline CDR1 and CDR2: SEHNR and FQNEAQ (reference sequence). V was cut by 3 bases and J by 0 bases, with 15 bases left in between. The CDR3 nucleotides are TGTGCCAGCAGCTTTACAGGAACTTTAATCTCTGGAAACACCATATATTTT. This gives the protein CASSFTGTLISGNTIYF.

Here the CDR3 reads CASSQAGDYGYTF. CDR3 sequence (DNA): TGCGCCAGCAGCCAAGCAGGGGACTATGGCTACACCTTC. The chain links TRBV5-1 to TRBJ1-2; a possible D gene is TRBD1 (6 bases). Germline values: CDR1 SGHRS, CDR2 YFSETQ. V was cut by 4 bases and J by 3 bases, with 10 bases left in between. The CDR3 sequence is 13 residues long. Filled out from reference TRBV5-1 and TRBJ1-2, the complete variable domain reads KAGVTQTPRYLIKTRGQQVTLSCSPISGHRSVSWYQQTPGQGLQFLFEYFSETQRNKGNFPGRFSGRQFSNSRSEMNVSTLELGDSALYLCASSQAGDYGYTFGSGTRLTVV.

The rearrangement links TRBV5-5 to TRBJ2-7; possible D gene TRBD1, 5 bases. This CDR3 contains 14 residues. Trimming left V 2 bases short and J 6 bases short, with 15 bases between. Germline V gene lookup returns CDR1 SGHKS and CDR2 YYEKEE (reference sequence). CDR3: CASSLSGQALEQYF. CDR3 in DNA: TGTGCCAGCAGCTTATCAGGACAAGCTCTCGAGCAGTACTTC.

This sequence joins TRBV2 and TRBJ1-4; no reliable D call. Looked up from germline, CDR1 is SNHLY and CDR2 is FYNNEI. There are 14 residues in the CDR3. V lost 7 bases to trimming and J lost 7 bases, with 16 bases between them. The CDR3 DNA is TGTGCCAGCATGAGGAGGACGGCCCGTGAAAAACTGTTTTTT. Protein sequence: CASMRRTAREKLFF.

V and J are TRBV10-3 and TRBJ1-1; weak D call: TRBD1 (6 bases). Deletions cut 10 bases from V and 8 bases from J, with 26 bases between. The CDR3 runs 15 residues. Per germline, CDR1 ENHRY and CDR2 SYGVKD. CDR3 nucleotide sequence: TGTGCCACCAAACCCCGGACAGTCCAGAACCTGGAAGCTTTCTTT. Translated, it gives CATKPRTVQNLEAFF.

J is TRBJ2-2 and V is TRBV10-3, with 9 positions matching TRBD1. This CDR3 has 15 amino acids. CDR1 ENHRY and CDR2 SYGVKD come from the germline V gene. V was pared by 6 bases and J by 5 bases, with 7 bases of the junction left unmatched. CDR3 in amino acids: CAISSDRGITGELFF. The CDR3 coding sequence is TGTGCCATCAGCTCGGACAGGGGAATTACCGGGGAGCTGTTTTTT.

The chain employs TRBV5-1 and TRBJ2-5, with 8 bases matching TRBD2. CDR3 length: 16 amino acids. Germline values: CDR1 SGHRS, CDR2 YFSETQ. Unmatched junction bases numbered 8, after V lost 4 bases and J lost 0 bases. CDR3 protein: CASSPFRGGDQETQYF. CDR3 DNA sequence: TGCGCCAGCAGCCCCTTCCGGGGGGGCGACCAAGAGACCCAGTACTTC.

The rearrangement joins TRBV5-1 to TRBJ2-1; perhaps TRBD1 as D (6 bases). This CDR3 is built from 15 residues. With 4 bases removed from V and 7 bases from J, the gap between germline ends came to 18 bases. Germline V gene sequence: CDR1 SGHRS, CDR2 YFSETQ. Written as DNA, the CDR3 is TGCGCCAGCAGCCCTCGGCCAGGGGCGTGGAATGAGCAGTTCTTC. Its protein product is CASSPRPGAWNEQFF.

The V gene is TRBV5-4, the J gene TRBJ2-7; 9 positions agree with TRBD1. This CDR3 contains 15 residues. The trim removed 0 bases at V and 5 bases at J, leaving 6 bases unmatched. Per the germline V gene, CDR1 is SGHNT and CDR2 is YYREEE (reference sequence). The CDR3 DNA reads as TGTGCCAGCAGCTTGGGAGGACAGGGGTGGGACGAGCAGTACTTC. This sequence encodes CASSLGGQGWDEQYF.

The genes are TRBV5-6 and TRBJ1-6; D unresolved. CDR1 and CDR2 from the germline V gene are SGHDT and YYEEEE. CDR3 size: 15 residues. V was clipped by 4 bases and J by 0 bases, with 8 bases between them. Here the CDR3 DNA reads TGTGCCAGCAGCCTAGGGAGCTCCTATAATTCACCCCTCCACTTT. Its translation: CASSLGSSYNSPLHF.

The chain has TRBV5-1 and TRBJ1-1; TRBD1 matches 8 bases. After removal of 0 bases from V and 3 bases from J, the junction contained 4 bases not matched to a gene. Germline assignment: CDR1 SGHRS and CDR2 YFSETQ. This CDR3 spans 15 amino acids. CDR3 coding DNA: TGCGCCAGCAGCTTGGGGACAGGGAAGGACACTGAAGCTTTCTTT. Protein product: CASSLGTGKDTEAFF.